This T cell receptor beta chain was documented in a study of T cell responses to AZD1222 COVID-19 vaccine. Trimming took 4 bases from V and 7 from J, leaving 21 bases between them. The CDR3 sequence is 16 residues long. Germline CDR1 is KGHDR and CDR2 is SFDVKD. Ten or more counts support this clone. TCRdb keeps only in-frame clones here, not all; method: immunoSEQ multiplex PCR. The sample has 150,000 or so clones, about nine tenths seen once. The V and J genes are TRBV24-1 and TRBJ1-2; the D gene is possibly TRBD1 (6 bases). The clonotype comes from an adult in good health. The source was peripheral blood, collected on day 0 of AZD1222 vaccination. The CDR3 DNA is TGTGCCACCAGTGACCCTACAGGGCCCATTGATAGTGGCTACACCTTC. Amino acids: CATSDPTGPIDSGYTF.